This passage covers 9 T cell receptor beta chains from one sample sequenced in a study of CD8 T cells in ankylosing spondylitis (TCRdb year 2017). The library came from 5' RACE. The run used an Illumina HiSeq 2500. In-frame beta chains were kept once TCRdb had trimmed the public reads at Q25 with fastp and called clones with MiXCR. Here each entry gathers all rows of one CDR3 protein and keeps the most common genes and DNA. Here the sample has some 240,000 distinct CDR3 sequences; 20% to 30% occur a single time. The ten largest make up around 0.64% of the sample. What was sequenced was blood, either unsorted or a sorted T cell fraction (not recorded which). These receptor sequences come from a male donor with ankylosing spondylitis or in good health (not recorded which).

The table lists this clonotype with a few counts. DNA for the CDR3: TGCAGTGCTGGGGGTGGCAAAAACATTCAGTACTTC. Translation gives CSAGGGKNIQYF. The chain has TRBV20-1 and TRBJ2-4, with D possibly called TRBD1 or TRBD2 (5 bases each). Germline CDR1 is DFQATT and CDR2 is SNEGSKA (reference sequence). The CDR3 is made up of 12 amino acids. The V end was cut by 5 bases, the J end by 3 bases, with 8 bases between.

The CDR3 protein is CSARDFRQGANEQYF. The CDR3, as DNA: TGCAGTGCTAGAGATTTTCGGCAGGGGGCTAACGAGCAGTACTTC. The chain recombines TRBV20-1 with TRBJ2-7; TRBD1 matches 8 bases. The CDR3 totals 15 residues. After removal of 0 bases from V and 5 bases from J, the junction contained 9 bases not matched to a gene. Germline CDR1 is DFQATT and CDR2 is SNEGSKA (reference sequence).

The sample holds many counts of this clonotype. The rearrangement uses TRBV4-2 and TRBJ2-1, with D perhaps assigned TRBD1 or TRBD2 (5 bases each). V lost 0 bases, J lost 16 bases, and 16 bases lay in between. Germline V lookup: CDR1 LGHNA, CDR2 YNFKEQ. The CDR3 covers 13 residues. CDR3 sequence: CASSQDQLARAFF. CDR3 nucleotides: TGTGCCAGCAGCCAAGACCAGCTAGCCAGGGCCTTCTTC.

Ten or more counts support this clonotype. The rearrangement uses TRBV20-1 and TRBJ1-4, with unresolved D. CDR3 length: 13 amino acids. Germline V gene lookup returns CDR1 DFQATT and CDR2 SNEGSKA (reference sequence). Trimming took off 3 bases at V and 2 bases at J, with 7 bases between the two ends. DNA for the CDR3: TGCAGTGCTAGTTGGGTGACTAATGAAAAACTGTTTTTT. This sequence encodes CSASWVTNEKLFF.

The gene calls are TRBV20-1 and TRBJ2-4; a possible D gene is TRBD1 (6 bases). The CDR3 covers 16 residues. V shed 6 bases and J shed 0 bases, with 18 bases lying between them. From germline, CDR1 is DFQATT and CDR2 SNEGSKA (reference sequence). The CDR3 DNA follows: TGCAGTGCCCGAAGGGACATGGCGATAGCCAAAAACATTCAGTACTTC. Translating gives CSARRDMAIAKNIQYF.

The chain recombines TRBV20-1 with TRBJ2-7; 7 positions agree with TRBD2. Losses at the gene ends were 2 bases for V and 6 bases for J; bases not matched to a gene: 4. The germline V gene has CDR1 DFQATT and CDR2 SNEGSKA (reference sequence). This CDR3 spans 12 amino acids. The CDR3 protein is CSARYSSGEQYF. In DNA form, the CDR3 reads TGCAGTGCTAGATACTCTAGCGGCGAGCAGTACTTC.

This clonotype showed up many times. This chain links TRBV10-3 with TRBJ2-7; D not resolved. V gave up 6 bases and J gave up 2 bases, with 14 bases separating them. The CDR3 sequence is 14 residues long. Germline values: CDR1 ENHRY, CDR2 SYGVKD. The CDR3 DNA is TGTGCCATCAGGGATCCGGGCCTTACCTACGAGCAGTACTTC. Translating it yields CAIRDPGLTYEQYF.

This chain links TRBV12-3 or TRBV12-4 with TRBJ2-2; D gene unclear. There are 14 residues in the CDR3. With 6 bases removed from V and 2 bases from J, the gap between germline ends came to 10 bases. CDR3 protein: CASRVGRNTGELFF. The CDR3 coding sequence is TGTGCCAGCAGGGTAGGGCGAAACACCGGGGAGCTGTTTTTT.

The V gene is TRBV7-8, the J gene TRBJ1-5, with TRBD1 as a possible D gene (6 bases). The CDR3 runs 13 residues. V lost 5 bases to trimming and J lost 5 bases, with 10 bases between them. Germline V CDR1 and CDR2: SGHVS, FQNEAQ. The CDR3 nucleotides are TGTGCCAGCAGCCAGGACAGAGATCAGCCCCAGCATTTT. This encodes CASSQDRDQPQHF.